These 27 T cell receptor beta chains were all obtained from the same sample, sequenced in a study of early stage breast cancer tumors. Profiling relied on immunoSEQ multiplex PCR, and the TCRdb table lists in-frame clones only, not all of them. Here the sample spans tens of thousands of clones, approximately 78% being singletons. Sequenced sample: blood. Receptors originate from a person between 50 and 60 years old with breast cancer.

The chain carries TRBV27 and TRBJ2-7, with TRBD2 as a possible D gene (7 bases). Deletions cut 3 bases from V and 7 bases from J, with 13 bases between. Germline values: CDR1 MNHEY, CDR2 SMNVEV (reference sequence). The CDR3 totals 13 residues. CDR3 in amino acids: CASSFLKGGEQYF. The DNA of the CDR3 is TGTGCCAGCAGTTTCCTCAAGGGGGGGGAGCAGTACTTC.

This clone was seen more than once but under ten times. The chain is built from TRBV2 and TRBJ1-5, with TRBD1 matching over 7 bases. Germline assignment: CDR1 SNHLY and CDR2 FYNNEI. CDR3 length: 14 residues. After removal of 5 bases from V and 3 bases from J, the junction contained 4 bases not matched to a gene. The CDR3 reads CASSLTGPNQPQHF. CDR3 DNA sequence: TGTGCCAGCAGTTTGACAGGGCCCAATCAGCCCCAGCATTTT.

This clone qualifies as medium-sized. The CDR3 spells CASGAEITDTQYF. As DNA, the CDR3 is TGTGCCAGCGGGGCGGAGATCACAGATACGCAGTATTTT. The V and J genes are TRBV7-2 and TRBJ2-3, with D perhaps TRBD1 (5 bases). This CDR3 region has 13 residues. CDR1 and CDR2 (germline): SGHTA, FQGNSA. Trimming removed 8 bases at V and 2 bases at J, with 11 bases between.

The CDR3 region has the DNA TGCGCCAGCAGCCAAGATCGTCTAGCGGGGATAGAGACCCAGTACTTC. This codes for CASSQDRLAGIETQYF. The chain carries TRBV4-1 and TRBJ2-5, with TRBD2 matching 9 bases. The germline V gene has CDR1 MGHRA and CDR2 YSYEKL. The CDR3 is made up of 16 amino acids. J was trimmed by 4 bases and V by 0 bases; bases with no gene match: 6.

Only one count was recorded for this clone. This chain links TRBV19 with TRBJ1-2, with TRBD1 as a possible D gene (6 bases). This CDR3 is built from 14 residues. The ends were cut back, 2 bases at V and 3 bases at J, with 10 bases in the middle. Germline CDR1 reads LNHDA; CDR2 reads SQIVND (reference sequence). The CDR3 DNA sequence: TGTGCCAGTAGTATATACAGGGCTGACTATGGCTACACCTTC. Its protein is CASSIYRADYGYTF.

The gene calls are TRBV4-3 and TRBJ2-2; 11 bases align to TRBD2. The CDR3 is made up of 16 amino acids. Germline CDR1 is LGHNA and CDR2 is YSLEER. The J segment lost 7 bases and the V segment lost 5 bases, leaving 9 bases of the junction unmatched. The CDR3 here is CASSAIAGGLLGELFF. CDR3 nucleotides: TGCGCCAGCAGCGCAATAGCGGGGGGGCTCCTCGGGGAGCTGTTTTTT.

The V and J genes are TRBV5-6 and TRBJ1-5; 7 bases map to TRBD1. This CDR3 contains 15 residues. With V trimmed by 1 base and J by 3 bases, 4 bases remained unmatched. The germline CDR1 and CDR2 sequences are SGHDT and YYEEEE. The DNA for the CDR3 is TGTGCCAGCAGCTTGAGACAGGGATACAATCAGCCCCAGCATTTT. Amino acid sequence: CASSLRQGYNQPQHF.

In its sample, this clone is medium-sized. The DNA of the CDR3 is TGCGCCAGCAGTTGGACAGGGGTTGGAACTGAAGCTTTCTTT. This codes for CASSWTGVGTEAFF. V is TRBV10-2 and J is TRBJ1-1; 9 nucleotides match TRBD1. The CDR3 is 14 residues long. The V segment lost 5 bases and the J segment 5 bases; nucleotides outside the gene matches: 6. Germline values: CDR1 WSHSY, CDR2 SAAADI.

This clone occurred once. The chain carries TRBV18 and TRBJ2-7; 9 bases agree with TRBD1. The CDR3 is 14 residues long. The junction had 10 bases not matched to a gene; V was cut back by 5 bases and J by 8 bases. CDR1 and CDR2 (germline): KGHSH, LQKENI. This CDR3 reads CASSEPGQGYKQYF. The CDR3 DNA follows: TGTGCCAGCTCAGAGCCGGGACAGGGTTACAAGCAGTACTTC.

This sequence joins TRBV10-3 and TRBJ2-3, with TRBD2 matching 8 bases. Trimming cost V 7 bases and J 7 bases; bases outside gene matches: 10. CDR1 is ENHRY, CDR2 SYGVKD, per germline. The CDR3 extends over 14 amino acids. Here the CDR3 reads CAINAGGPVNTQYF. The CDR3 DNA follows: TGTGCCATCAACGCGGGGGGCCCTGTAAATACGCAGTATTTT.

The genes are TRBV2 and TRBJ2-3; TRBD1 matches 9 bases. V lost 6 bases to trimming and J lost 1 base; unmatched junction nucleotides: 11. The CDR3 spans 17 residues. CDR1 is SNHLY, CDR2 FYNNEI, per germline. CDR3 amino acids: CASRAGTGLRGTDTQYF. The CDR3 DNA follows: TGTGCCAGCAGAGCCGGGACAGGGCTTCGGGGCACAGATACGCAGTATTTT.

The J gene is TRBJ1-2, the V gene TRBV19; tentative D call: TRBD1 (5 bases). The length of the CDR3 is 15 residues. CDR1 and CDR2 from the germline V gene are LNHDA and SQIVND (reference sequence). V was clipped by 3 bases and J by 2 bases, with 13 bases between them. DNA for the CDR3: TGTGCCAGTAGTATGGTTTGGGGGGACAACTATGGCTACACCTTC. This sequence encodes CASSMVWGDNYGYTF.

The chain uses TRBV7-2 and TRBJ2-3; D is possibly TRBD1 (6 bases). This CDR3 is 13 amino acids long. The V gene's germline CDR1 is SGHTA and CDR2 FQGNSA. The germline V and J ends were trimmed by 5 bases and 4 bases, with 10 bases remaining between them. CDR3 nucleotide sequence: TGTGCCAGCAGCCTCAGGGGTGCAGATACGCAGTATTTT. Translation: CASSLRGADTQYF.

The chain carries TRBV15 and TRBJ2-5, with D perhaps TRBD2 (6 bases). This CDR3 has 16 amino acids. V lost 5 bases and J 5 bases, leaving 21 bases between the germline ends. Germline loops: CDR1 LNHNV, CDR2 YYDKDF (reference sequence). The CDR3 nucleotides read TGTGCCACCAGCCCAGGAGGGGCAGGGAATAGGGAGACCCAGTACTTC. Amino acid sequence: CATSPGGAGNRETQYF.

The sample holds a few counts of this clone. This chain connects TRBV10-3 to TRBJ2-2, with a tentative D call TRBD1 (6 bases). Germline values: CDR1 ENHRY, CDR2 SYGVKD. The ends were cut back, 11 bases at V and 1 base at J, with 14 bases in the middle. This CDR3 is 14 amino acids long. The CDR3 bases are TGTGCCGTCTCAGGGGACGTGAACACCGGGGAGCTGTTTTTT. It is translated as CAVSGDVNTGELFF.

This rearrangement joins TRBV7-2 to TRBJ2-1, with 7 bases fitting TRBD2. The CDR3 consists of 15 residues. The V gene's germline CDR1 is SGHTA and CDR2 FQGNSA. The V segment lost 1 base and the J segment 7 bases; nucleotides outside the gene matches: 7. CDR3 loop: CASSLVGRGRNEQFF. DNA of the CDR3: TGTGCCAGCAGCTTAGTGGGGCGGGGGAGGAATGAGCAGTTCTTC.

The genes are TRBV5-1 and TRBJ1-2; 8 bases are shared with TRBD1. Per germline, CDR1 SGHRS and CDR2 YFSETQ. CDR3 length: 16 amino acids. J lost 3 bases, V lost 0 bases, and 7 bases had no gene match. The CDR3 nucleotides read TGCGCCAGCAGCTTGGTTCAGGGGGCGCCGGACTATGGCTACACCTTC. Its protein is CASSLVQGAPDYGYTF.

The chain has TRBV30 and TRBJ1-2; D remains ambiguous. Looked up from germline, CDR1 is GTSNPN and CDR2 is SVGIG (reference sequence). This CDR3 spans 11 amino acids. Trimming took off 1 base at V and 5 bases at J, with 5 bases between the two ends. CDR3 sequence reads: CAWSANYGYTF. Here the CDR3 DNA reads TGTGCCTGGAGTGCCAATTATGGCTACACCTTC.

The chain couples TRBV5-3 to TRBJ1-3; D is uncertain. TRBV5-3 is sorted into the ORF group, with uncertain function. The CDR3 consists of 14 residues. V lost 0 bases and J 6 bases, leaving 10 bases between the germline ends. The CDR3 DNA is TGTGCCAGAAGCTTGGCCGGGGAGGTAAACACCATATATTTT. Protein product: CARSLAGEVNTIYF.

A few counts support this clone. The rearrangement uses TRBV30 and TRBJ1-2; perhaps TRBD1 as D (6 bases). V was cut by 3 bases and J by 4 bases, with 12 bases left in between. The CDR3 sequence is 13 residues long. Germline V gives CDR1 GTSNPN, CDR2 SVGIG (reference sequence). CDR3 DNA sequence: TGTGCCTGGAGAGGTGGCAGGGGCTATGGCTACACCTTC. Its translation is CAWRGGRGYGYTF. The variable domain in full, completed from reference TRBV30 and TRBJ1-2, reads SQTIHQWPATLVQPVGSPLSLECTVEGTSNPNLYWYRQAAGRGLQLLFYSVGIGQISSEVPQNLSASRPQDRQFILSSKKLLLSDSGFYLCAWRGGRGYGYTFGSGTRLTVV.

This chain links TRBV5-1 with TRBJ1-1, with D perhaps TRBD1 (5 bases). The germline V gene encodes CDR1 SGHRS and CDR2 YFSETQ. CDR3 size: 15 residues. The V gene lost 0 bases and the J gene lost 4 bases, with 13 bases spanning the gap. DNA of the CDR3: TGCGCCAGCAGCTTGGAGGTTGGAGGGGTCACTGAAGCTTTCTTT. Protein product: CASSLEVGGVTEAFF.

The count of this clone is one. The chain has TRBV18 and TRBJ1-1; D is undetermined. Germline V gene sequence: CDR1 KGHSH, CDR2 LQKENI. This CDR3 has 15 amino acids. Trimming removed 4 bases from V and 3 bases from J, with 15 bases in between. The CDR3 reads CASSRPGLGDTEAFF. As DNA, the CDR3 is TGTGCCAGCTCACGCCCCGGTCTGGGCGACACTGAAGCTTTCTTT.

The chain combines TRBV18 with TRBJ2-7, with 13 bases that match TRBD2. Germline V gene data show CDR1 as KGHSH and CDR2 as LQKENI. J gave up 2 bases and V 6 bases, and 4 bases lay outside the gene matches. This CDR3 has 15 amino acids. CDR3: CASSEGLAGAYEQYF. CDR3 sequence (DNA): TGTGCCAGCTCTGAAGGACTAGCGGGGGCCTACGAGCAGTACTTC.

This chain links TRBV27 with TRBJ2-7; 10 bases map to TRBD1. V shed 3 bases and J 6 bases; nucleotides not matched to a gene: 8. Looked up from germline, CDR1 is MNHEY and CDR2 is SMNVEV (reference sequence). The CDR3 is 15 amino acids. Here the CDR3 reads CASSLEGQGPGEQYF. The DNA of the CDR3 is TGTGCCAGCAGTTTGGAGGGACAGGGGCCAGGCGAGCAGTACTTC.

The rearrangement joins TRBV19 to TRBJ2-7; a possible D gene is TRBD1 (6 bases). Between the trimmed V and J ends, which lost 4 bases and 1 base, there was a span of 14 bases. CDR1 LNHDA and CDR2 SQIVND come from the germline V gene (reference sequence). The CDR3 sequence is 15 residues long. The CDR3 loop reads CASSTSAGTSYEQYV. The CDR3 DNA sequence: TGTGCCAGTAGTACCTCGGCCGGGACATCCTACGAGCAGTACGTC.

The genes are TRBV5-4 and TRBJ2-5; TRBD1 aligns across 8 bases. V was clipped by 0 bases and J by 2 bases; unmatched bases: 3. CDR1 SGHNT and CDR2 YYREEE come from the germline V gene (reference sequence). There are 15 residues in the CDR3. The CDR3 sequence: CASSLAGTGQETQYF. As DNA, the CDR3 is TGTGCCAGCAGCTTGGCGGGGACAGGACAAGAGACCCAGTACTTC. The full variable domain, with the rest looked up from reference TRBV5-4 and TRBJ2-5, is ETGVTQSPTHLIKTRGQQVTLRCSSQSGHNTVSWYQQALGQGPQFIFQYYREEENGRGNFPPRFSGLQFPNYSSELNVNALELDDSALYLCASSLAGTGQETQYFGPGTRLLVL.

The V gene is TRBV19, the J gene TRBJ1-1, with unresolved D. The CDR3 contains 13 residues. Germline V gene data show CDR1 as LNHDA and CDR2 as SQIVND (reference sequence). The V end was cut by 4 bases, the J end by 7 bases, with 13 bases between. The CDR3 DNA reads TGTGCCAGTAGTAGGAGAACAAGTTATGAAGCTTTCTTT. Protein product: CASSRRTSYEAFF. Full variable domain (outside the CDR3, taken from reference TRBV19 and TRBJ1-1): DGGITQSPKYLFRKEGQNVTLSCEQNLNHDAMYWYRQDPGQGLRLIYYSQIVNDFQKGDIAEGYSVSREKKESFPLTVTSAQKNPTAFYLCASSRRTSYEAFFGQGTRLTVV.